These 13 T cell receptor beta chains originate from one sample sequenced in a study of blood T cell repertoires in COVID-19. Clones were sequenced by immunoSEQ multiplex PCR, and TCRdb holds only the in-frame ones, with some missing. Of 140,000 to 150,000 clones detected, 88% appear once; the ten largest clones hold roughly 1.9%. Sequenced: peripheral blood. The receptor source for this set is a man between 65 and 79 years old with acute or convalescent COVID-19.

This clone was detected only a few times. CDR3 in amino acids: CASSHQDRANYGYTF. CDR3 bases: TGCGCCAGCAGTCATCAGGACAGGGCTAACTATGGCTACACCTTC. V is TRBV23-1 and J is TRBJ1-2; TRBD1 aligns across 8 bases. TRBV23-1 is sorted into the ORF group, with uncertain function. The CDR3 runs to 15 residues. V shed 3 bases, J shed 0 bases, and the junction held 3 bases outside the gene matches.

V usage is TRBV19 and J usage is TRBJ1-1; perhaps TRBD1 as D (5 bases). The length of the CDR3 is 14 residues. V was shortened by 1 base and J by 2 bases, with 8 bases between the two germline ends. In germline, CDR1 is LNHDA, CDR2 SQIVND (reference sequence). The DNA of the CDR3 is TGTGCCAGTAGTATAGTGGGGGGAAACACTGAAGCTTTCTTT. This encodes CASSIVGGNTEAFF.

The V gene is TRBV20-1, the J gene TRBJ1-5; a weak D match, TRBD1 (5 bases). V gave up 6 bases and J gave up 7 bases, with 10 bases separating them. The CDR3 length is 11 residues. From germline, CDR1 is DFQATT and CDR2 SNEGSKA (reference sequence). In DNA form, the CDR3 reads TGCAGTGCGACTCAGGGACAGCCCCAGCATTTT. Amino acids: CSATQGQPQHF.

The chain recombines TRBV28 with TRBJ1-3; weak D call: TRBD1 (6 bases). Germline V gene sequence: CDR1 MDHEN, CDR2 SYDVKM. The ends were cut back, 4 bases at V and 2 bases at J, with 24 bases in the middle. CDR3 length: 19 residues. The CDR3 nucleotides are TGTGCCAGCAGTTCACCTTTCGGCCCCACAGGGACTACTGGAAACACCATATATTTT. This translates into CASSSPFGPTGTTGNTIYF.

This clone showed up just once. The rearrangement uses TRBV7-2 and TRBJ2-3, with 9 bases aligning to TRBD2. Trimming at V came to 2 bases and at J to 2 bases, leaving 5 bases not matched to a gene. Germline V CDR1 and CDR2: SGHTA, FQGNSA. The CDR3 has 16 residues. CDR3: CASSLSSGRTTDTQYF. CDR3 DNA sequence: TGTGCCAGCAGCTTATCCAGCGGGAGGACCACAGATACGCAGTATTTT.

This clone was seen only a few times. V gene TRBV6-1 combines with J gene TRBJ1-2; a weak D match, TRBD1 (6 bases). This CDR3 is built from 17 residues. Germline V lookup: CDR1 MNHNS, CDR2 SASEGT. V lost 1 base, J lost 4 bases, and 19 bases lay in between. The CDR3 sequence is CASSEDDKRQGFYGYTF. DNA of the CDR3: TGTGCCAGCAGTGAAGATGATAAGAGGCAGGGGTTCTATGGCTACACCTTC.

The chain uses TRBV12-5 and TRBJ2-5; D gene unclear. The CDR3 has 13 residues. V gave up 3 bases and J gave up 1 base, with 6 bases separating them. In germline, CDR1 is LGHNT, CDR2 FRNRAP. This CDR3 reads CASGFGPQETQYF. The DNA for the CDR3 is TGTGCTAGTGGTTTTGGCCCCCAAGAGACCCAGTACTTC.

The rearrangement uses TRBV27 and TRBJ2-3, with TRBD2 as a possible D gene (6 bases). Between the trimmed V and J ends, which lost 1 base and 2 bases, there was a span of 22 bases. Germline-derived CDR1 and CDR2 are MNHEY and SMNVEV (reference sequence). The CDR3 totals 19 residues. The DNA of the CDR3 is TGTGCCAGCAGTTTATGGGCTGCGACTAGTTCGAAGTACACAGATACGCAGTATTTT. This sequence encodes CASSLWAATSSKYTDTQYF.

This clone occurred once. This chain uses TRBV2 with TRBJ1-2, with TRBD1 matching 10 bases. The germline CDR1 and CDR2 sequences are SNHLY and FYNNEI. The V gene end was trimmed by 6 bases and the J gene end by 8 bases; junction bases not matched to a gene: 15. The CDR3 has 16 amino acids. CDR3 bases: TGTGCCAGCAGCCGGGACAGGGGACCGGAGGTTGACGGCTACACCTTC. Residues: CASSRDRGPEVDGYTF.

This chain uses TRBV5-4 with TRBJ2-5; D is undetermined. The CDR3 spans 11 residues. With 2 bases removed from V and 5 bases from J, the gap between germline ends came to 4 bases. Germline lookup yields CDR1 SGHNT and CDR2 YYREEE (reference sequence). CDR3 nucleotide sequence: TGTGCCAGCAGCTTCTTGGAGACCCAGTACTTC. This gives the protein CASSFLETQYF.

This CDR3 is CATSDGNRGASQPQHF. Here the CDR3 DNA reads TGTGCCACCAGTGATGGAAACAGGGGTGCGAGCCAGCCCCAGCATTTT. This chain uses TRBV24-1 with TRBJ1-5; 7 bases agree with TRBD1. This CDR3 has 16 amino acids. Germline V lookup: CDR1 KGHDR, CDR2 SFDVKD. Trimming cost V 3 bases and J 7 bases; bases outside gene matches: 11.

The V gene is TRBV10-2, the J gene TRBJ2-7, with TRBD2 identical over 14 bases. V lost 3 bases, J lost 3 bases, and 7 bases stayed unmatched. The CDR3 has 17 residues. Germline assignment: CDR1 WSHSY and CDR2 SAAADI. The CDR3 spells CASSDPGLAGAHYEQYF. The CDR3 DNA sequence: TGCGCCAGCAGTGATCCGGGACTAGCGGGAGCACACTACGAGCAGTACTTC.

The genes are TRBV7-2 and TRBJ2-1; 12 bases are a match to TRBD2. Looked up from germline, CDR1 is SGHTA and CDR2 is FQGNSA. The CDR3 runs 16 residues. V shed 4 bases, J shed 3 bases, and the junction held 4 bases outside the gene matches. In DNA form, the CDR3 reads TGTGCCAGCAGCTCTTCTAGCGGGAGGGTCTACAATGAGCAGTTCTTC. Translated, it gives CASSSSSGRVYNEQFF. The full variable domain, with the rest looked up from reference TRBV7-2 and TRBJ2-1, is GAGVSQSPSNKVTEKGKDVELRCDPISGHTALYWYRQSLGQGLEFLIYFQGNSAPDKSGLPSDRFSAERTGGSVSTLTIQRTQQEDSAVYLCASSSSSGRVYNEQFFGPGTRLTVL.